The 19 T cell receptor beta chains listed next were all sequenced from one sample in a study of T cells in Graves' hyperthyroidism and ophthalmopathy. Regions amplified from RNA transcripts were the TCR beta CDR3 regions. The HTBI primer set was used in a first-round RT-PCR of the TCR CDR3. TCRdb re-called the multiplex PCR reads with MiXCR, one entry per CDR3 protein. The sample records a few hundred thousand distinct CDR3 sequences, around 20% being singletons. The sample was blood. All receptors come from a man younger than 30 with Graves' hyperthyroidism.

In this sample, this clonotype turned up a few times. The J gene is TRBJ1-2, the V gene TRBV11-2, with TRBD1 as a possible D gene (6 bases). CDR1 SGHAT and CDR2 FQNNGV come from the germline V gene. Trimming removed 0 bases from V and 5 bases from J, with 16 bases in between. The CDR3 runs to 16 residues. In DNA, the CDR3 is TGTGCCAGCAGCTTAGATCGGACAGCCCGGGGGTATGGCTACACCTTC. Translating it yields CASSLDRTARGYGYTF.

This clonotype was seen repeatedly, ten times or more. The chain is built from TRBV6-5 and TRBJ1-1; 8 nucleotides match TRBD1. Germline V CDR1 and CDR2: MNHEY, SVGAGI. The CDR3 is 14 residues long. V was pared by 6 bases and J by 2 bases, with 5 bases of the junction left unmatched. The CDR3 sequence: CASSSGGANTEAFF. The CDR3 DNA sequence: TGTGCCAGCAGCTCAGGGGGCGCAAACACTGAAGCTTTCTTT.

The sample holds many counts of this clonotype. The CDR3 region has the DNA TGTGCCAGCAGCAAGGGACACCCTTACACTGAAGCTTTCTTT. It encodes CASSKGHPYTEAFF. The V and J genes are TRBV12-3 or TRBV12-4 and TRBJ1-1; D is possibly TRBD1 (6 bases). The ends were cut back, 6 bases at V and 3 bases at J, with 14 bases in the middle. This CDR3 spans 14 amino acids.

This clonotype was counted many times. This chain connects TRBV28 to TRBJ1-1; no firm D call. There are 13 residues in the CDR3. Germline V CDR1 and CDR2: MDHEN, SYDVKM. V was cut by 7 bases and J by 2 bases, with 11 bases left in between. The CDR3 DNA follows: TGTGCCAGCATCTTACCAGGAAACACTGAAGCTTTCTTT. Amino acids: CASILPGNTEAFF.

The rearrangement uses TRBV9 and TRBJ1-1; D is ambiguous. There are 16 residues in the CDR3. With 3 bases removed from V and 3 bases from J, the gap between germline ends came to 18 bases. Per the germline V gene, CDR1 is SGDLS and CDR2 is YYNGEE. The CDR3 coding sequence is TGTGCCAGCAGCGCTCCGACGAATCAGCACTACACTGAAGCTTTCTTT. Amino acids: CASSAPTNQHYTEAFF.

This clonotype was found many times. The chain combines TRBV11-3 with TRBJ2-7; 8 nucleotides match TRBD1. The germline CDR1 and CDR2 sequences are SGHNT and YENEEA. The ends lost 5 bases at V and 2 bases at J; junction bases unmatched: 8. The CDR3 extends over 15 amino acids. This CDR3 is CASSHTQQGAYEQYF. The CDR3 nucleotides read TGTGCCAGCAGCCACACACAACAGGGGGCCTACGAGCAGTACTTC.

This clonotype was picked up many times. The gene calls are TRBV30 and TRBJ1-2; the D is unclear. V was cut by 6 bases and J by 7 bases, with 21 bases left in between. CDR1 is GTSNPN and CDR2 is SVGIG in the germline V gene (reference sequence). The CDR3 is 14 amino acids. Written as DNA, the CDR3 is TGTGCCTGTGCCTGGACTGGAATTCGCGGTGGCTACACCTTC. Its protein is CACAWTGIRGGYTF.

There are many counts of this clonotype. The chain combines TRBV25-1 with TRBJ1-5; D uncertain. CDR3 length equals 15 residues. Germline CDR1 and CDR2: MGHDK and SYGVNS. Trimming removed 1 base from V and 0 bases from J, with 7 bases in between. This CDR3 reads CASSESRFSNQPQHF. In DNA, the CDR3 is TGTGCCAGCAGTGAATCCAGGTTTAGCAATCAGCCCCAGCATTTT.

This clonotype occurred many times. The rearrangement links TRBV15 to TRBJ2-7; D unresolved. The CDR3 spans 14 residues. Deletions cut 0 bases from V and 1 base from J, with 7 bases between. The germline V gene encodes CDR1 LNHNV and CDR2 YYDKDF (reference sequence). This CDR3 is CATSRDDWSYEQYF. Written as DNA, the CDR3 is TGTGCCACCAGCAGAGATGATTGGTCCTACGAGCAGTACTTC.

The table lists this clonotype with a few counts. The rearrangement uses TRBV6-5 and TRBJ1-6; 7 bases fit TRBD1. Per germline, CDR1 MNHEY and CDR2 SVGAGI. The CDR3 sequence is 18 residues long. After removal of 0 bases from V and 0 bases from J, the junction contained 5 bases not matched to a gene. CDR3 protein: CASSYSGQRSSYNSPLHF. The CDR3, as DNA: TGTGCCAGCAGTTACTCGGGACAGAGAAGCTCCTATAATTCACCCCTCCACTTT.

CDR3 loop: CATSRDRGYGYTF. Here the CDR3 DNA reads TGTGCCACCAGCAGAGACAGGGGCTATGGCTACACCTTC. The chain couples TRBV15 to TRBJ1-2; D might be TRBD1 (6 bases). The germline V gene encodes CDR1 LNHNV and CDR2 YYDKDF (reference sequence). Deletions cut 0 bases from V and 4 bases from J, with 6 bases between. This CDR3 is built from 13 residues.

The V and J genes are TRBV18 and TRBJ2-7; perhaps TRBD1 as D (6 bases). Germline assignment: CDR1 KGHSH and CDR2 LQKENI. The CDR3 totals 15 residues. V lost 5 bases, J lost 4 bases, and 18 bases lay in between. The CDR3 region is CASSARGIPSYEQYF. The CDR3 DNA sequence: TGTGCCAGCTCAGCGAGGGGGATCCCGTCATACGAGCAGTACTTC.

CDR3 in amino acids: CASSAPGGANVLTF. The CDR3 DNA is TGTGCCAGCAGTGCCCCAGGGGGGGCCAACGTCCTGACTTTC. The chain has TRBV28 and TRBJ2-6, with D tentatively TRBD1 (5 bases). Germline V gene sequence: CDR1 MDHEN, CDR2 SYDVKM. The V gene lost 5 bases and the J gene lost 4 bases, with 9 bases spanning the gap. CDR3 length equals 14 residues.

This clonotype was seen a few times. The CDR3 spells CASSFRDRGQAEAFF. DNA for the CDR3: TGTGCCAGCAGTTTTAGGGACAGGGGGCAGGCTGAAGCTTTCTTT. The V gene is TRBV28, the J gene TRBJ1-1, with 12 bases aligning to TRBD1. The CDR3 length is 15 residues. The V gene end was trimmed by 3 bases and the J gene end by 6 bases; junction bases not matched to a gene: 5. Germline CDR1 reads MDHEN; CDR2 reads SYDVKM. Based on the CDR3 plus reference TRBV28 and TRBJ1-1, the full variable domain is DVKVTQSSRYLVKRTGEKVFLECVQDMDHENMFWYRQDPGLGLRLIYFSYDVKMKEKGDIPEGYSVSREKKERFSLILESASTNQTSMYLCASSFRDRGQAEAFFGQGTRLTVV.

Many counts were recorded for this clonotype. CDR3 in amino acids: CASGVAGASGELFF. DNA of the CDR3: TGCGCCAGCGGAGTGGCGGGGGCATCCGGGGAGCTGTTTTTT. The chain carries TRBV10-2 and TRBJ2-2, with D perhaps TRBD2 (7 bases). The germline V gene has CDR1 WSHSY and CDR2 SAAADI. There are 14 residues in the CDR3. Between the trimmed V and J ends, which lost 8 bases and 6 bases, there was a span of 16 bases.

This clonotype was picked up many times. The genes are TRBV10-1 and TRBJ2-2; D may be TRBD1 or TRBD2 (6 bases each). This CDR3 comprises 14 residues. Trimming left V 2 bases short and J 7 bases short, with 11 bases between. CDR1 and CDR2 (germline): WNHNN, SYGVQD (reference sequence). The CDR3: CASSEAGGNGELFF. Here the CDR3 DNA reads TGCGCCAGCAGTGAGGCCGGGGGCAACGGGGAGCTGTTTTTT.

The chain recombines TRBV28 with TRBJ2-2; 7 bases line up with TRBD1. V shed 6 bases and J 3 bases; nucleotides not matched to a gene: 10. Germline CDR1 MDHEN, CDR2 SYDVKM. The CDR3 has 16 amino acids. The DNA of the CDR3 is TGTGCCAGCAGCTTACCCGGGACAGCTGACACCGGGGAGCTGTTTTTT. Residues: CASSLPGTADTGELFF.

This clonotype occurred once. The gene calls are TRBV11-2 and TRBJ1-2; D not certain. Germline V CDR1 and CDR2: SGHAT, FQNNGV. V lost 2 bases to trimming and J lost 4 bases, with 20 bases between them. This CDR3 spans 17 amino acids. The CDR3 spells CASSLNGASKGSYGYTF. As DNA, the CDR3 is TGTGCCAGCAGCTTAAATGGAGCGTCCAAGGGATCCTATGGCTACACCTTC.

CDR3 DNA sequence: TGTGCCAGCTCACCAAAAGGGGGCACCGGGGAGCTGTTTTTT. Translated, it gives CASSPKGGTGELFF. The chain joins TRBV18 to TRBJ2-2; D may be TRBD1 (6 bases). V was shortened by 2 bases and J by 4 bases, with 8 bases between the two germline ends. The CDR3 runs to 14 residues. Per the germline V gene, CDR1 is KGHSH and CDR2 is LQKENI.